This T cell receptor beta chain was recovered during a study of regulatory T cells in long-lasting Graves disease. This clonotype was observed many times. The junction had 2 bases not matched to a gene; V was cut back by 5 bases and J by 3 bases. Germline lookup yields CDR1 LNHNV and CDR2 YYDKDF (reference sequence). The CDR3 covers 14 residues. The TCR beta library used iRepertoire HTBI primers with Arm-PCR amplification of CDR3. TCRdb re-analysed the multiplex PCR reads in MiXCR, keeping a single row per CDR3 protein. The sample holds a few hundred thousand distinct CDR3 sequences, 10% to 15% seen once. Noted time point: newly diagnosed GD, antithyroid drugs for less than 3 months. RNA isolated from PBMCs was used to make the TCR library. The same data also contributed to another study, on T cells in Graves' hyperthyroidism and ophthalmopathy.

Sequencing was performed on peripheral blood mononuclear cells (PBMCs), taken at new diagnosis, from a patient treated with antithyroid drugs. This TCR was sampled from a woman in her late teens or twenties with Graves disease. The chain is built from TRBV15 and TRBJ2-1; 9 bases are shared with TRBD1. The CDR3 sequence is CATSAGQGYNEQFF. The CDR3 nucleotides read TGTGCCACCAGCGCGGGACAGGGCTACAATGAGCAGTTCTTC.